What follows is one TCR beta chain and its context. The specificity of this receptor is unknown. It has no much larger one-base neighbor in the sample; base qualities were not kept. Including the terminal cysteine and phenylalanine, the CDR3 comprises 11 residues. Solely the CDR3 DNA is kept, with 33 bases framed from the first base. For CDR1 and CDR2, the germline V gene lists SQVTM and ANQGSEA. This sample stems from a study of cytomegalovirus exposure and HLA in healthy donors (dated by TCRdb to about 2017). About the investigation overall: In an earlier analysis of some 550 of the donors, around 290 Gb of sequence data and 90 million to 130 million unique TCR beta sequences from 150 million to 200 million T cells were reported. Along with the approximately 670-subject first cohort, a separate validation cohort of over 90 different subjects was used. Roughly 300 gigabases of sequencing data and 78 million or so unique TCR sequences were included in an early release covering 550 to 650 HLA-typed donors. To decide whether each TCR beta V gene segment behaved as functional or pseudogenic, an earlier analysis of some 600 of the donors relied on high-throughput TCR beta sequencing. The number of typed donors differed by locus: about 620-630 for A, B, C, DRB1 and DQB1; some 540 for DQA1; 606 for DPA1; and some 450 for DPB1. To study patterns of TCR occurrence, a later analysis re-analyzed previously published TCR beta repertoires from more than 550 donors and added high-resolution HLA genotyping. All discovery cohort repertoires had been generated on a single sequencing platform. In a later genetic analysis, genome-wide SNP genotypes for about three fifths of the roughly 670 donors were used, and that subset was treated as a discovery cohort. A handful of DR-DQ haplotypes were handled as single units for association and clustering because linkage in the cohort was strong. Among the roughly 380 genotyped donors, roughly 80% belonged to the genetic ancestry cluster associated with self-reported Caucasian donors. The study profiled the T cell repertoires of about 640 subjects by immunosequencing and related them to cytomegalovirus serostatus. Donor age, sex, ethnicity and CMV serostatus were collected together with the repertoire data. HLA typing covered class I and class II loci at four-digit resolution. Among some 410 genotyped donors of the cohort, an average of roughly 230,000 unique TCR beta nucleotide sequences was sequenced per donor, of which 15% to 20% were non-productive. The study was designed to test whether signatures of past pathogen exposure could be identified by cataloging public T cell receptors. Rather than drawing on any new phenotypic data, the later analysis identified candidate immune exposures from TCR beta sequences and the way those sequences occurred across donors. The study combined high-throughput TCR immunosequencing, statistical association of individual TCRs with disease status, and machine learning to predict cytomegalovirus infection status.

The receptor library was made with the immunoSEQ multiplex PCR assay. A mixture of 60 forward primers for TCR Vbeta segments and 13 reverse primers for TCR Jbeta segments was used in the multiplex PCR. Amplification of the CDR3 region of rearranged TCR beta genes was performed with a multiplex PCR assay on genomic DNA. The amplified TCR beta libraries were sequenced on the Illumina HiSeq System as 87-base-pair reads. Per the original workflow: In a later analysis, tens of millions of unique TCR beta chains were counted across the 500 to 700 repertoires, and roughly 9.9 million of these chains were shared by at least two donors. Raw reads were error-corrected and collapsed into unique sequences with a nearest-neighbor algorithm that merged closely related sequences to remove PCR and sequencing errors. Alignment of CDR3 sequences to IMGT reference sequences was used to assign V, D and J gene segments. For a sequence to be retained, a match of at least six nucleotides to both a V gene segment and a J gene segment was required. Rearrangements were classified as productive when the CDR3 lacked stop codons and remained in frame with V and J, and all other rearrangements were classified as non-productive. Following IMGT convention, CDR3 was defined as the stretch from the second conserved V-encoded cysteine up to the conserved J-encoded phenylalanine. The earlier analysis of about 610 of the donors excluded any sequence lacking an unambiguous match to a single V gene segment. An earlier analysis of 587 of the donors called V segments functional above 56.7% productive rearrangements and segregating when the between-donor standard deviation exceeded 5%. A statistical classification framework was built for diagnosing cytomegalovirus status from the catalog of TCR beta chain sequences. In a later analysis, V and J genes were assigned by comparing TCR nucleotide sequences against IMGT/GENE-DB human TR gene sequences. In a later analysis, CDR3 sequences and most-parsimonious VDJ recombination scenarios were assigned using the TCRdist pipeline. A later analysis defined each TCR beta chain by its CDR3 amino acid sequence plus V-gene family, and excluded reads lacking a unique V-gene family. To address suspected cross-contamination and a sequencing artifact, a later analysis removed under 600 highly shared, low-generation-probability nucleotide sequences. A later analysis calculated a clonal expansion index for each public chain from normalized within-repertoire ranks of inferred template counts. In a later analysis, generation probabilities were computed using a VDJ recombination model fitted to out-of-frame rearrangements, and the results were checked against IGoR. A later analysis scored TCR-TCR, TCR-HLA and TCR-CMV co-occurrence with hypergeometric tests, applying a repertoire-size bias correction to TCR pairs. A later analysis estimated false discovery rates by permuting HLA or CMV assignments 20 times. A later analysis grouped co-occurring TCRs with DBSCAN, adding TCRdist sequence similarity when clustering within HLA-allele-positive subsets. Co-occurrence clustering excluded repertoires with fewer than 30,000 or more than 120,000 public chains, plus five with anomalous nucleotide sharing. Sourced from immuneACCESS, this table was stored by TCRdb with only in-frame sequences that have V and J called. A share of the clones is absent; for the studies checked, an unresolved V gene accounts for under half, and the remainder has no known explanation. That table furnishes V, J and clone size, whereas the DNA furnished D and trimming. The sample table lists around 130,000 clones, roughly 79% of them with a count of one. The ten largest account for less than 2% of the sample.

Overall study outcomes, separate from this receptor: A cluster of highly shared sequence variants was judged likely to represent a technical artifact of the sequencing pipeline. A later analysis found that TCR association rates varied across HLA loci, with DRB1 alleles showing the most associated TCRs and HLA-C alleles the fewest. About 17 rarely observed V segments, including chromosome 9 orphons, were excluded from the earlier analysis of just under 600 of the donors because counts were too low. An earlier analysis of some 590 of the donors showed that most TCR beta V segments appeared in productive rearrangements either about 90% or about 30% of the time, which broadly matched IMGT annotations. A later analysis reported that several top co-occurrence clusters appeared linked to parvovirus B19, influenza, CMV and Epstein-Barr virus. In vitro tests confirmed that a few of the cytomegalovirus-associated TCR beta chains recognize cytomegalovirus antigens. Sequencing depth was assumed to be roughly uniform across donors in the presence/absence analyses, though that assumption may not hold. Because HLA typing was missing for some donors at each locus, association tests included only the typed subset. Some IMGT-functional V segments, including TRBV6-2 and TRBV6-3, could not be told apart with the 87-base-pair reads, so those segments were excluded. V-gene and J-gene trimming of TCR beta chains was associated with a missense DCLRE1C variant in a later genetic analysis, and the association was replicated in an independent cohort. In both the original and validation cohorts, the classifier was reported to diagnose cytomegalovirus status with high specificity and sensitivity. In a later analysis, HLA-associated TCR beta chains showed more clonal expansion and lower generation probabilities than non-associated chains that were equally common. In the study, some 160 TCR beta chains were listed as associated with cytomegalovirus. In a later genetic analysis, fewer N-insertions in productive TCRs were reported among donors in an Asian-associated ancestry cluster than the 666-donor mean. The authors suggested that the approach could potentially be generalized to other disease states and immunological phenotypes. Only TCR beta chains were sequenced in this cohort, and the absence of alpha or paired-chain data limited detectable features. Most TCR sequences were observed very rarely across donors, whereas some public TCRs were present in many individuals. A later analysis associated 15,000 or so TCR beta sequences with specific HLA alleles at a false discovery rate of 0.05. Immune exposure information for the cohort was limited to CMV serostatus. Correlated functional status among segregating V segments might be attributable to linkage disequilibrium, but an unknown experimental factor could not be ruled out. When HLA alleles, especially DR and DQ, strongly co-occurred, attributing TCR associations to individual alleles was difficult. A further reported finding was that TCR beta sequences accurately predicted the HLA-A and HLA-B alleles for most subjects in the first cohort. A later analysis found that most CMV-associated TCR beta chains appeared HLA-restricted, with HLA associations seemingly driven largely by CMV exposure.

The cohort consisted of 600 or so healthy bone marrow donors. At the time of sampling, all cohort members were nominally healthy, though unrecorded immune exposures were likely present. The donor was CMV seronegative and belonged to the group of 380 or so seronegative cohort members. Each donor provided a peripheral blood sample, and peripheral blood mononuclear cells were used for TCR beta sequencing. Genomic DNA extraction from the blood cell samples was performed with the Qiagen DNeasy Blood Extraction Kit. The chain links TRBV29-1 with TRBJ1-2, with TRBD1 matching 10 junction bases. The sample consisted of PBMCs. The sequence was obtained from a woman aged 45-59 years in good health and CMV-seronegative. The DNA reads TGCACCCTTGGACAGGGGGATGGCTACACCTTC. Its protein reads: CTLGQGDGYTF.